This T cell receptor (beta chain) was sequenced in a study of blood T cell repertoires in COVID-19. About the study: Specimens from acute and convalescent COVID-19 originated in the United States, Italy and Spain. Sources were T cells, B-cell-depleted T cells, or PBMCs; the material itself was cDNA or gDNA.

Per the original methods: Amplification of reference gene primers provided the estimated nucleated cell counts. The data were produced by immunoSEQ multiplex PCR, yet TCRdb's version contains in-frame clones alone and is incomplete. V, J and clone size are those of that table, while D and trimming were read from the DNA. The data show 40,000 to 50,000 clones, roughly 87% seen once. CDR3 length: 16 amino acids. Germline V gene data show CDR1 as MNHNS and CDR2 as SASEGT. V was clipped by 2 bases and J by 3 bases, with 14 bases between them. V is TRBV6-1 and J is TRBJ1-3; tentative D call: TRBD1 (5 bases). The sequenced sample consisted of peripheral blood. The source of this sequence is a human donor in a cohort sampled during active COVID-19. The CDR3 DNA sequence: TGTGCCAGCAGTGAATCCCCCGCAGGGAATGGAAACACCATATATTTT. Its translation is CASSESPAGNGNTIYF.